This TCR beta chain originates from a study of blood T cell repertoires in COVID-19 (TCRdb year 2020). The study in broad terms: Samples covering the acute and convalescent phases of COVID-19 were provided by collaborators in the United States, Italy and Spain. The material from the prospective study consisted of cDNA or gDNA derived from T cells, B-cell-depleted T cells, or PBMCs. Subjects who had been exposed to COVID-19, were actively infected with it, or had recovered from it provided the deeply sampled blood TCRbeta repertoires that made up the dataset. The repertoires were released in a freely available public database intended as a resource for research on the immune response to SARS-CoV-2. The samples were drawn from two sources: the first 160 participants of the ongoing ImmuneRACE study, and some 1,300 subjects contributed by 6 global collaborators. Sample metadata almost always included a de-identified subject ID, COVID-19 status, age in years and sex. Where available, HLA class I and class II types were obtained from metadata supplied by the sample provider rather than from assay-based typing. The study at large found these results: How much clinical and demographic metadata was included differed by source and by participant, and the metadata was provided uncurated.

A note on this clone: Which antigen it targets is not known. Base qualities were left out, and no much larger clone turns up one base away.

TCRbeta CDR3 regions were amplified from genomic DNA using the immunoSEQ Assay, a bias-controlled multiplex PCR. In the paper's pipeline: Within the assay, amplification of reference gene primers was used to estimate how many nucleated cells each sample contained. To quantify the absolute abundance of each unique TCRbeta CDR3 rearrangement, sequence reads were collapsed and filtered. For each sample, productive Simpson clonality was calculated as the square root of Simpson's diversity index over productive rearrangements. TCRdb mirrors the immuneACCESS table, restricted to in-frame sequences. Some clones are absent from its copies; in checked studies, under half trace to an unresolved V gene, and the reason for the others is unknown. V, J and clone size are taken as reported in that table, and D and trimming were inferred from the DNA itself. Counted in this sample were a few hundred thousand clones; around nine tenths of them appeared once. The top ten constitute around 9.5% of the sample.

A second Seattle source provided samples from volunteer blood donors who had recovered from COVID-19. Collaborating institutions collected whole blood in K2EDTA tubes following their own protocols. For TCRbeta analysis, collaborator samples were shipped as frozen whole blood, as isolated PBMCs, or as DNA extracted from either sample type. From a lookup of the germline V gene (reference sequence), CDR1 and CDR2 are LGHDT and YNNKEL. V trim: 4 bases; J trim: 3 bases; unmatched bases: 4. The CDR3 runs 15 residues from the cysteine to the phenylalanine. The kept DNA is CDR3 alone, 45 bases in frame from the first base.

This clonotype originated in a man aged 35 to 55 who had recovered from COVID-19. Recombination connected TRBV3-1 (or the pseudogene TRBV3-2) to TRBJ2-1; 9 central nucleotides agree with TRBD2. Sequenced: peripheral blood. The nucleotide sequence is TGTGCCAGCAGCCCGACTAGCGGTAACTACAATGAGCAGTTCTTC. Translated, it gives CASSPTSGNYNEQFF.